The 16 T cell receptor beta chains listed next were all sequenced from one sample in a study of human T cells and chemical hapten exposure. Described time point: pre-sensitization, week 0. Indicated treatment: therapeutic diphenylcyclopropenone sensitization with weekly scalp DPC. TCRdb called the RACE reads again in MiXCR, with one record for every CDR3 protein. The sample holds 95,000 to 150,000 distinct CDR3 sequences, about 13% seen once. Sample: whole blood, taken in connection with sensitization to the hapten diphenylcyclopropenone (DPC). Every receptor here comes from a young woman with alopecia areata. Some clones in this sample may be carry-over from other donors' samples.

The chain has TRBV2 and TRBJ2-7; D is undetermined. V lost 4 bases and J lost 0, with 10 bases in between. CDR3 length: 14 amino acids. Germline-derived CDR1 and CDR2 are SNHLY and FYNNEI. The CDR3 DNA reads TGTGCCAGCAGTGCGACCCTTAGCTCCTACGAGCAGTACTTC. Its translation is CASSATLSSYEQYF. The full variable domain, completed using reference TRBV2 and TRBJ2-7, is EPEVTQTPSHQVTQMGQEVILRCVPISNHLYFYWYRQILGQKVEFLVSFYNNEISEKSEIFDDQFSVERPDGSNFTLKIRSTKLEDSAMYFCASSATLSSYEQYFGPGTRLTVT.

This clonotype turned up a few times. The chain combines TRBV7-8 with TRBJ2-7; D possibly matches TRBD1 or TRBD2 (5 bases each). Per the germline V gene, CDR1 is SGHVS and CDR2 is FQNEAQ. The V end was cut by 1 base, the J end by 1 base, with 11 bases between. CDR3 length equals 15 residues. As DNA, the CDR3 is TGTGCCAGCAGCTTAGAGTGGGGGTATTCCTACGAGCAGTACTTC. It is translated as CASSLEWGYSYEQYF.

The chain joins TRBV7-2 to TRBJ2-7; tentative D call: TRBD1 (6 bases). Germline lookup yields CDR1 SGHTA and CDR2 FQGNSA. The V gene lost 2 bases and the J gene lost 1 base, with 12 bases spanning the gap. This CDR3 has 15 residues. The CDR3 sequence is CASSLFGQLSYEQYF. Here the CDR3 DNA reads TGTGCCAGCAGCTTATTTGGACAGCTATCCTACGAGCAGTACTTC.

This clonotype turned up a few times. The CDR3 DNA follows: TGTGCCAGTCGTGTAACAGGGAGGACAGATACGCAGTATTTT. Residues: CASRVTGRTDTQYF. The chain couples TRBV6-2 or TRBV6-3 to TRBJ2-3; D possibly matches TRBD1 or TRBD2 (6 bases each). CDR3 length: 14 residues. V gave up 9 bases and J gave up 3 bases, with 16 bases separating them. Germline V lookup: CDR1 MNHEY, CDR2 SVGEGT.

This clonotype was found a few times. This rearrangement joins TRBV6-1 to TRBJ2-3; D remains ambiguous. V was shortened by 8 bases and J by 5 bases, with 17 bases between the two germline ends. This CDR3 has 14 residues. From germline, CDR1 is MNHNS and CDR2 SASEGT. CDR3 sequence: CASAERRVKDTQYF. CDR3 nucleotides: TGTGCCAGCGCAGAGCGCCGAGTTAAAGATACGCAGTATTTT.

The chain combines TRBV27 with TRBJ1-1, with a possible D match to TRBD1 (5 bases). This CDR3 is built from 14 residues. Trimming pared 5 bases from V and 14 bases from J, leaving 24 bases between. Germline V CDR1 and CDR2: MNHEY, SMNVEV (reference sequence). The DNA for the CDR3 is TGTGCCAGCAGTCCCAGACCGATGACAGCCGGAACCTTCTTT. It yields the protein CASSPRPMTAGTFF.

The chain recombines TRBV4-3 with TRBJ2-7; TRBD2 might be the D (5 bases). The CDR3 covers 13 residues. V lost 0 bases and J 7 bases, leaving 10 bases between the germline ends. Per germline, CDR1 LGHNA and CDR2 YSLEER. CDR3 sequence (DNA): TGCGCCAGCAGCCAAGAGACCTGGGAGGAGCAGTACTTC. As protein: CASSQETWEEQYF.

This clonotype was seen only a few times. The V and J genes are TRBV6-6 and TRBJ1-5, with 11 bases lining up with TRBD1. The V gene end was trimmed by 1 base and the J gene end by 4 bases; junction bases not matched to a gene: 3. The CDR3 contains 16 residues. CDR1 is MNHNY and CDR2 is SVGAGI in the germline V gene (reference sequence). The CDR3 region has the DNA TGTGCCAGCAGTTACTGGGGACAGGGGGGAAATCAGCCCCAGCATTTT. Protein product: CASSYWGQGGNQPQHF.

The chain combines TRBV4-2 with TRBJ1-1; maybe TRBD1 (5 bases). There are 13 residues in the CDR3. Looked up from germline, CDR1 is LGHNA and CDR2 is YNFKEQ. Trimming pared 4 bases from V and 4 bases from J, leaving 10 bases between. The CDR3 spells CASSPGLGTEAFF. Here the CDR3 DNA reads TGTGCCAGCAGCCCGGGACTTGGCACTGAAGCTTTCTTT.

This clonotype was found many times. V gene TRBV11-2 combines with J gene TRBJ1-1; D might be TRBD1 (5 bases). Germline CDR1 reads SGHAT; CDR2 reads FQNNGV. This CDR3 region has 16 residues. Trimming removed 3 bases at V and 1 base at J, with 15 bases between. For the CDR3, the DNA is TGTGCCAGCAGCTTCAGGACCGGGACGAAGAACACTGAAGCTTTCTTT. Translation: CASSFRTGTKNTEAFF.

The gene calls are TRBV18 and TRBJ1-1; D may be TRBD1 (6 bases). CDR1 and CDR2 (germline): KGHSH, LQKENI. The CDR3 has 14 residues. The V gene lost 6 bases and the J gene lost 1 base, with 12 bases spanning the gap. CDR3 in amino acids: CASSDTTGNTEAFF. CDR3 DNA sequence: TGTGCCAGCTCTGACACGACAGGGAACACTGAAGCTTTCTTT.

The chain combines TRBV30 with TRBJ1-6; 7 bases line up with TRBD1. Germline CDR1 is GTSNPN and CDR2 is SVGIG (reference sequence). The CDR3 is made up of 17 amino acids. V dropped 0 bases and J dropped 0; count of bases not matched to a gene: 5. The CDR3 nucleotides are TGTGCCTGGAGTGTACTACAGGGGAGCTCCTATAATTCACCCCTCCACTTT. Translating gives CAWSVLQGSSYNSPLHF.

The V gene is TRBV30, the J gene TRBJ2-3, with TRBD2 identical over 8 bases. This CDR3 has 13 residues. The germline gives CDR1 GTSNPN, CDR2 SVGIG (reference sequence). Germline trimming cut 8 bases from V and 6 bases from J; bases unmatched to any gene: 10. CDR3: CALRVAGSDTQYF. The CDR3 DNA reads TGTGCCCTCAGGGTAGCGGGGAGTGATACGCAGTATTTT.

This clonotype was observed a handful of times. The chain has TRBV4-3 and TRBJ1-5; D may be TRBD1 (5 bases). This CDR3 contains 15 residues. Germline CDR1 is LGHNA and CDR2 is YSLEER. Deletions cut 0 bases from V and 3 bases from J, with 9 bases between. CDR3 DNA: TGCGCCAGCAGCCAAGATGGGGGGGTCAATCAGCCCCAGCATTTT. This sequence encodes CASSQDGGVNQPQHF.

The chain uses TRBV20-1 and TRBJ2-7, with 9 bases identical to TRBD2. V shed 2 bases and J 0 bases; nucleotides not matched to a gene: 5. This CDR3 has 15 residues. Germline V gene data show CDR1 as DFQATT and CDR2 as SNEGSKA (reference sequence). This chain's CDR3 is CSARKLAGISYEQYF. CDR3 DNA sequence: TGCAGTGCTAGAAAACTAGCGGGTATCTCCTACGAGCAGTACTTC.

A remark on this clonotype: This may arise from a read error, as a much more abundant clone is one base away. The chain employs TRBV12-3 or TRBV12-4 and TRBJ1-3, with TRBD1 as a possible D gene (6 bases). The CDR3 covers 16 residues. The germline V and J ends were trimmed by 6 bases and 0 bases, with 15 bases remaining between them. The CDR3 is CASSCRPQGSGNTIYF. CDR3 sequence (DNA): TGTGCCAGCAGCTGTCGACCACAGGGCTCTGGAAACACCATATATTTT.